The 19 T cell receptor beta chains listed next were all sequenced from one sample in a study of T cell responses to AZD1222 COVID-19 vaccine. Repertoires were generated with immunoSEQ multiplex PCR, while TCRdb's copy carries only in-frame clones and drops some. The repertoire holds 90,000 to 130,000 clones, with 81% as singletons. The sequencing used peripheral blood, collected on day 0 of AZD1222 vaccination. These receptor sequences come from an adult in good health.

This clone was seen a few times. The chain combines TRBV4-3 with TRBJ2-1, with TRBD1 matching over 7 bases. The CDR3 runs to 15 residues. Germline lookup yields CDR1 LGHNA and CDR2 YSLEER. V shed 4 bases and J 3 bases; nucleotides not matched to a gene: 6. Here the CDR3 DNA reads TGCGCCAGCAGCCCGAGGGCAGGGGGCTACAATGAGCAGTTCTTC. This encodes CASSPRAGGYNEQFF.

This clone occurred once. The chain links TRBV6-5 to TRBJ2-2; no clear D. Germline assignment: CDR1 MNHEY and CDR2 SVGAGI. The V end lost 5 bases, the J end lost 5 bases, and 9 bases lay between the germline ends. The CDR3 is 13 residues long. The CDR3 here is CASSPRVTGELFF. CDR3 sequence (DNA): TGTGCCAGCAGTCCTCGAGTGACCGGGGAGCTGTTTTTT.

The chain combines TRBV30 with TRBJ2-3, with 9 nucleotides matching TRBD1. V dropped 6 bases and J dropped 2; count of bases not matched to a gene: 6. Per germline, CDR1 GTSNPN and CDR2 SVGIG (reference sequence). The CDR3 sequence is 14 residues long. CDR3 loop: CACSTGGYTDTQYF. For the CDR3, the DNA is TGTGCCTGCTCGACAGGGGGATACACAGATACGCAGTATTTT.

The chain uses TRBV7-3 and TRBJ2-1, with TRBD2 matching over 15 bases. J gave up 8 bases and V 2 bases, and 7 bases lay outside the gene matches. Germline V gene data show CDR1 as SGHTA and CDR2 as FQGTGA. The CDR3 is made up of 17 amino acids. The CDR3 region has the DNA TGTGCCAGCAGCTTACCCGGGACTAGCGGGGGGCCGGATGAGCAGTTCTTC. Its translation is CASSLPGTSGGPDEQFF.

V usage is TRBV9 and J usage is TRBJ2-5; D might be TRBD1 or TRBD2, each matching 5 bases. The germline V gene encodes CDR1 SGDLS and CDR2 YYNGEE. Trimming removed 3 bases from V and 5 bases from J, with 14 bases in between. This CDR3 spans 14 amino acids. The CDR3 nucleotides read TGTGCCAGCAGCGAAGGGGCTAGCCTGGAGACCCAGTACTTC. Translating gives CASSEGASLETQYF.

The chain is built from TRBV19 and TRBJ2-3; D is possibly TRBD1 (6 bases). From germline, CDR1 is LNHDA and CDR2 SQIVND (reference sequence). V gave up 5 bases and J gave up 5 bases, with 20 bases separating them. The CDR3 runs to 16 residues. In DNA, the CDR3 is TGTGCCAGTAGTTCGAAATACATGGGGGCGAGAGATACGCAGTATTTT. This encodes CASSSKYMGARDTQYF.

V gene TRBV6-5 combines with J gene TRBJ2-1; 12 bases are shared with TRBD2. Per germline, CDR1 MNHEY and CDR2 SVGAGI. CDR3 length: 15 amino acids. The V and J ends lost 6 bases and 6 bases, in that order; junction bases with no gene match: 6. The CDR3 region has the DNA TGTGCCAGCAGCCTTGGACTAGCGGGACTCAATGAGCAGTTCTTC. Protein: CASSLGLAGLNEQFF.

This clone was recorded only once. The V and J genes are TRBV7-2 and TRBJ1-2; 12 bases line up with TRBD1. The CDR3 consists of 17 residues. Germline CDR1 SGHTA, CDR2 FQGNSA. V shed 1 base, J shed 6 bases, and the junction held 9 bases outside the gene matches. CDR3 in amino acids: CASSLGDRGRMGHGYTF. The CDR3 coding sequence is TGTGCCAGCAGCTTAGGGGACAGGGGGCGGATGGGTCATGGCTACACCTTC. Full variable domain (outside the CDR3, taken from reference TRBV7-2 and TRBJ1-2): GAGVSQSPSNKVTEKGKDVELRCDPISGHTALYWYRQSLGQGLEFLIYFQGNSAPDKSGLPSDRFSAERTGGSVSTLTIQRTQQEDSAVYLCASSLGDRGRMGHGYTFGSGTRLTVV.

This chain uses TRBV18 with TRBJ2-7, with D possibly being TRBD2 (6 bases). The CDR3 contains 16 residues. The germline gives CDR1 KGHSH, CDR2 LQKENI. Trimming pared 4 bases from V and 2 bases from J, leaving 18 bases between. The CDR3 nucleotides read TGTGCCAGCTCACTAAGGTCTTCCGGCGGGGCCTACGAGCAGTACTTC. It specifies CASSLRSSGGAYEQYF.

The chain carries TRBV19 and TRBJ2-1, with a tentative D call TRBD1 (5 bases). In germline, CDR1 is LNHDA, CDR2 SQIVND (reference sequence). The CDR3 is 12 residues long. Between the trimmed V and J ends, which lost 6 bases and 6 bases, there was a span of 9 bases. CDR3 sequence (DNA): TGTGCCAGTAGCCCAGGGCGCAATGAGCAGTTCTTC. Encoded protein: CASSPGRNEQFF.

CDR3 in DNA: TGTGCCAGCAGCTTGGGAGAGCCGGGGAACTATGGCTACACCTTC. The encoded protein is CASSLGEPGNYGYTF. The V and J genes are TRBV28 and TRBJ1-2, with no clear D. The CDR3 spans 15 residues. Germline assignment: CDR1 MDHEN and CDR2 SYDVKM. V lost 6 bases to trimming and J lost 2 bases, with 16 bases between them.

The chain is built from TRBV24-1 and TRBJ2-1; TRBD1 aligns across 9 bases. The CDR3 is 15 residues long. The J segment lost 6 bases and the V segment lost 7 bases, leaving 9 bases of the junction unmatched. Germline values: CDR1 KGHDR, CDR2 SFDVKD. CDR3 region: CATRMTGGHRNEQFF. CDR3 coding DNA: TGTGCCACCAGGATGACAGGGGGTCATCGCAATGAGCAGTTCTTC.

The chain has TRBV28 and TRBJ2-7; D gene unclear. CDR3 length equals 12 residues. The ends were cut back, 2 bases at V and 8 bases at J, with 10 bases in the middle. The germline V gene encodes CDR1 MDHEN and CDR2 SYDVKM. CDR3 DNA: TGTGCCAGCAGTTTAGAAGAGTCCCAGCAGTACTTC. This encodes CASSLEESQQYF.

CDR3 sequence: CASRTGTGLTEQYF. For the CDR3, the DNA is TGTGCCAGCAGGACCGGGACTGGGCTTACTGAACAGTACTTC. The chain is built from TRBV28 and TRBJ2-7, with D perhaps TRBD2 (6 bases). Trimming stripped 6 bases from V and 10 bases from J, with 22 bases between. Looked up from germline, CDR1 is MDHEN and CDR2 is SYDVKM. The CDR3 consists of 14 residues. Full variable domain (rest looked up from reference TRBV28 and TRBJ2-7): DVKVTQSSRYLVKRTGEKVFLECVQDMDHENMFWYRQDPGLGLRLIYFSYDVKMKEKGDIPEGYSVSREKKERFSLILESASTNQTSMYLCASRTGTGLTEQYFGPGTRLTVT.

This clone was counted between two and nine times. The chain carries TRBV19 and TRBJ1-2; TRBD1 is a possible D gene (5 bases). The V gene's germline CDR1 is LNHDA and CDR2 SQIVND (reference sequence). The CDR3 totals 13 residues. V dropped 3 bases and J dropped 4 bases, with 9 bases sitting between them. The DNA of the CDR3 is TGTGCCAGTAGTATGCAGGGAACCTATGGCTACACCTTC. Its protein product is CASSMQGTYGYTF.

This rearrangement joins TRBV16 to TRBJ1-2; TRBD1 might be the D (5 bases). The V gene's germline CDR1 is KGHSY and CDR2 FQNENV. The V end lost 3 bases, the J end lost 8 bases, and 16 bases lay between the germline ends. The CDR3 spans 14 residues. The CDR3 DNA is TGTGCCAGCAGCCACAACAGGTTACCTCGAGGCTACACCTTC. It encodes CASSHNRLPRGYTF.

This sequence joins TRBV10-1 and TRBJ2-1; the D is unclear. Looked up from germline, CDR1 is WNHNN and CDR2 is SYGVQD (reference sequence). CDR3 length: 11 residues. V was shortened by 0 bases and J by 15 bases, with 9 bases between the two germline ends. The CDR3 reads CASSESSQPFF. CDR3 DNA: TGCGCCAGCAGTGAGTCGTCGCAGCCGTTCTTC.

V and J are TRBV23-1 and TRBJ1-6, with a weak D call TRBD1 (6 bases). TRBV23-1 is labeled an ORF, and its function is uncertain. Trimming shortened V by 6 bases and J by 2 bases, and 17 bases separated the two germline ends. The CDR3 has 17 amino acids. The CDR3, as DNA: TGCGCCAGCAGCCCACAGGGACTGGGGCCCTATAATTCACCCCTCCACTTT. This gives the protein CASSPQGLGPYNSPLHF.

V usage is TRBV6-5 and J usage is TRBJ1-6; D remains unclear. V was cut by 5 bases and J by 5 bases, with 7 bases left in between. This CDR3 region has 13 residues. In germline, CDR1 is MNHEY, CDR2 SVGAGI. The CDR3 loop is CASSRTNNSPLHF. CDR3 bases: TGTGCCAGCAGTCGCACCAATAATTCACCCCTCCACTTT.